Shown below are 26 T cell receptor beta chains from a single sample sequenced in a study of cytomegalovirus exposure and HLA in healthy donors. It was with 60 Vbeta and 13 Jbeta primers that the PCR ran. The assay was immunoSEQ multiplex PCR, and TCRdb's table has in-frame clones only and misses some. This table holds 150,000 to 180,000 clones, under 80% found once. Sequencing was performed on PBMCs. These receptors were taken from a man aged 25-45 years in good health and CMV-seronegative.

The chain combines TRBV7-8 with TRBJ1-1; 10 bases match TRBD1. CDR1 is SGHVS and CDR2 is FQNEAQ in the germline V gene. V lost 4 bases and J lost 1; bases outside the gene matches: 6. There are 16 residues in the CDR3. CDR3 sequence: CASSYRTGGENTEAFF. Written as DNA, the CDR3 is TGTGCCAGCAGCTACCGGACAGGGGGAGAGAACACTGAAGCTTTCTTT.

CDR3 protein: CASSSSRDRGLNEQFF. Here the CDR3 DNA reads TGTGCCAGCAGCTCCAGCCGGGACAGGGGGCTGAATGAGCAGTTCTTC. The rearrangement links TRBV27 to TRBJ2-1; TRBD1 matches at 12 bases. The V and J ends lost 6 bases and 7 bases, in that order; junction bases with no gene match: 10. Germline CDR1 and CDR2: MNHEY and SMNVEV (reference sequence). This CDR3 has 16 residues.

The V gene is TRBV6-1, the J gene TRBJ2-7, with a possible D match to TRBD1 (6 bases). V was shortened by 5 bases and J by 3 bases, with 17 bases between the two germline ends. Germline values: CDR1 MNHNS, CDR2 SASEGT. This CDR3 has 15 amino acids. CDR3 DNA: TGTGCCAGCAGTTCCCCCTTACAGGGTATCTACGAGCAGTACTTC. The encoded protein is CASSSPLQGIYEQYF.

V is TRBV28 and J is TRBJ1-3, with no clear D. Germline loops: CDR1 MDHEN, CDR2 SYDVKM. The CDR3 is 16 amino acids. The V and J ends lost 3 bases and 0 bases respectively, with 12 bases between them. Here the CDR3 DNA reads TGTGCCAGCAGTTTTGCAACTTCTTTCTCTGGAAACACCATATATTTT. It translates to CASSFATSFSGNTIYF.

V usage is TRBV29-1 and J usage is TRBJ1-5; D is possibly TRBD1 (6 bases). Trimming stripped 3 bases from V and 1 base from J, with 10 bases between. Germline CDR1 reads SQVTM; CDR2 reads ANQGSEA. There are 14 residues in the CDR3. In DNA form, the CDR3 reads TGCAGCGTTGACAAACAGGGAAGCAATCAGCCCCAGCATTTT. Residues: CSVDKQGSNQPQHF.

V gene TRBV10-3 combines with J gene TRBJ2-7; TRBD2 is a possible D gene (5 bases). V dropped 7 bases and J dropped 5 bases, with 18 bases sitting between them. The CDR3 covers 14 residues. Germline V gene sequence: CDR1 ENHRY, CDR2 SYGVKD. CDR3 sequence reads: CAITPTASGNEQYF. The CDR3 coding sequence is TGTGCCATCACCCCGACGGCCTCGGGGAACGAGCAGTACTTC.

The chain combines TRBV19 with TRBJ1-1; tentatively, D is TRBD1 (6 bases). The ends were cut back, 5 bases at V and 6 bases at J, with 16 bases in the middle. This CDR3 has 14 amino acids. The germline V gene encodes CDR1 LNHDA and CDR2 SQIVND (reference sequence). CDR3: CASSVQGGAPEAFF. Written as DNA, the CDR3 is TGTGCCAGTAGTGTACAGGGAGGGGCCCCTGAAGCTTTCTTT.

This sequence joins TRBV5-1 and TRBJ2-3, with D hard to call. The germline V and J ends were trimmed by 0 bases and 0 bases, with 8 bases remaining between them. Germline V CDR1 and CDR2: SGHRS, YFSETQ. The CDR3 sequence is 15 residues long. In nucleotides, the CDR3 is TGCGCCAGCAGCTTGGAATCCCTTAGCACAGATACGCAGTATTTT. Residues: CASSLESLSTDTQYF.

This sequence joins TRBV7-9 and TRBJ1-1, with D perhaps matching TRBD1 (5 bases). V was trimmed by 10 bases and J by 1 base, leaving 10 bases between them. The CDR3 totals 12 residues. Per the germline V gene, CDR1 is SEHNR and CDR2 is FQNEAQ (reference sequence). The CDR3 nucleotides are TGTGCCATTTATACAGGGAACACTGAAGCTTTCTTT. Protein: CAIYTGNTEAFF.

This clone was counted a few times. The chain has TRBV19 and TRBJ2-2; D is perhaps TRBD2 (5 bases). V lost 3 bases and J lost 6, with 14 bases in between. The CDR3 loop spans 15 amino acids. Germline V lookup: CDR1 LNHDA, CDR2 SQIVND (reference sequence). CDR3 DNA sequence: TGTGCCAGTAGTATCCCCGAGCTCGGGGCCGGGGAGCTGTTTTTT. This gives the protein CASSIPELGAGELFF. The full variable domain, its missing parts supplied by reference TRBV19 and TRBJ2-2, is DGGITQSPKYLFRKEGQNVTLSCEQNLNHDAMYWYRQDPGQGLRLIYYSQIVNDFQKGDIAEGYSVSREKKESFPLTVTSAQKNPTAFYLCASSIPELGAGELFFGEGSRLTVL.

Comments on this clone: An end of the junction does not agree with germline; a read error may underlie this. The V gene is TRBV2, the J gene TRBJ1-2; D perhaps matches TRBD1 (5 bases). CDR3 length: 12 residues. Germline lookup yields CDR1 SNHLY and CDR2 FYNNEI. This CDR3 reads CASSVGGSGYPF. The CDR3 bases are TGTGCCAGCAGTGTGGGGGGTAGCGGCTACCCCTTC.

This chain uses TRBV15 with TRBJ2-7; no reliable D call. This CDR3 is built from 14 residues. Trimming cost V 4 bases and J 6 bases, with 16 bases left between them. Germline V gene lookup returns CDR1 LNHNV and CDR2 YYDKDF (reference sequence). CDR3 sequence reads: CATSKETTGREQYF. CDR3 coding DNA: TGTGCCACCAGCAAGGAGACCACCGGCCGCGAGCAGTACTTC.

This clone showed up just a few times. The rearrangement uses TRBV5-4 and TRBJ2-7; 8 bases line up with TRBD1. Germline V gene lookup returns CDR1 SGHNT and CDR2 YYREEE (reference sequence). The CDR3 is 15 amino acids. Trimming cost V 3 bases and J 6 bases; bases outside gene matches: 11. CDR3 nucleotides: TGTGCCAGCAGCTCCCCCGGGACAGGCGTTCCCGAGCAGTACTTC. This gives the protein CASSSPGTGVPEQYF.

As regards this clone: Mismatch with germline at one junction end may stem from a read error. The CDR3 reads CASRGSILSF. CDR3 nucleotide sequence: TGCGCCAGCAGGGGCAGCATCCTCAGTTTT. The V call is TRBV5-1, the J call TRBJ1-1; D unresolved. This CDR3 contains 10 residues. Germline loops: CDR1 SGHRS, CDR2 YFSETQ.

This chain joins TRBV5-1 and TRBJ2-1, with 8 nucleotides matching TRBD2. Trimming at V came to 0 bases and at J to 7 bases, leaving 6 bases not matched to a gene. Germline V gene sequence: CDR1 SGHRS, CDR2 YFSETQ. CDR3 length equals 15 residues. CDR3 in DNA: TGCGCCAGCAGCTTGGTATACGGGGGGGTAAATGAGCAGTTCTTC. Translated: CASSLVYGGVNEQFF. The whole variable domain, filled in from reference TRBV5-1 and TRBJ2-1, reads KAGVTQTPRYLIKTRGQQVTLSCSPISGHRSVSWYQQTPGQGLQFLFEYFSETQRNKGNFPGRFSGRQFSNSRSEMNVSTLELGDSALYLCASSLVYGGVNEQFFGPGTRLTVL.

The table lists this clone with a few counts. The V call is TRBV19, the J call TRBJ2-1; 11 bases align to TRBD2. The CDR3 is 15 residues long. Per the germline V gene, CDR1 is LNHDA and CDR2 is SQIVND (reference sequence). J lost 4 bases, V lost 4 bases, and 3 bases had no gene match. The chain's CDR3 is CASSTTSGVYNEQFF. The CDR3 DNA reads TGTGCCAGTAGTACGACTAGCGGGGTTTACAATGAGCAGTTCTTC. The whole variable domain, filled in from reference TRBV19 and TRBJ2-1, reads DGGITQSPKYLFRKEGQNVTLSCEQNLNHDAMYWYRQDPGQGLRLIYYSQIVNDFQKGDIAEGYSVSREKKESFPLTVTSAQKNPTAFYLCASSTTSGVYNEQFFGPGTRLTVL.

The chain links TRBV7-2 to TRBJ2-7; D is uncertain. The V gene lost 1 base and the J gene lost 2 bases, with 9 bases spanning the gap. Germline V gives CDR1 SGHTA, CDR2 FQGNSA. The length of the CDR3 is 14 residues. As DNA, the CDR3 is TGTGCCAGCAGCTTAGGAACATTAACCTACGAGCAGTACTTC. Protein sequence: CASSLGTLTYEQYF.

The V gene is TRBV7-2, the J gene TRBJ2-4, with 7 bases fitting TRBD1. In germline, CDR1 is SGHTA, CDR2 FQGNSA. V was pared by 5 bases and J by 1 base, with 11 bases of the junction left unmatched. The CDR3 totals 17 residues. The CDR3 DNA sequence: TGTGCCAGCAGCGTAAGGGGACAGCCGCTGGCCAAAAACATTCAGTACTTC. This sequence encodes CASSVRGQPLAKNIQYF.

As to this clone: Sequence at one end of the junction differs from germline and may be a read error. The V call is TRBV7-9, the J call TRBJ2-2; TRBD2 agrees at 11 bases. In germline, CDR1 is SEHNR, CDR2 FQNEAQ (reference sequence). The CDR3 is made up of 16 amino acids. The CDR3 bases are TGTTCCAGCAGCTCCGGGACTAGCGGGAACACCGGGGAGCTGTTTTTT. It translates to CSSSSGTSGNTGELFF.

The chain joins TRBV5-1 to TRBJ2-1, with D maybe TRBD2 (6 bases). The CDR3 consists of 16 residues. V was cut by 7 bases and J by 9 bases, with 26 bases left in between. Germline V CDR1 and CDR2: SGHRS, YFSETQ. CDR3: CASAAGTDHAQGEQFF. CDR3 nucleotides: TGCGCCAGCGCGGCGGGGACGGACCATGCCCAGGGTGAGCAGTTCTTC.

The chain is built from TRBV2 and TRBJ1-1; D not resolved. CDR1 and CDR2 (germline): SNHLY, FYNNEI. V was cut by 0 bases and J by 5 bases, with 13 bases left in between. The CDR3 is 15 amino acids. This chain's CDR3 is CASSEAGGPRTEAFF. In nucleotides, the CDR3 is TGTGCCAGCAGTGAAGCGGGAGGGCCTAGGACTGAAGCTTTCTTT.

The V gene is TRBV7-9, the J gene TRBJ2-7, with D perhaps matching TRBD2 (6 bases). CDR3 length equals 16 residues. CDR1 SEHNR and CDR2 FQNEAQ come from the germline V gene (reference sequence). Trimming stripped 8 bases from V and 0 bases from J, with 20 bases between. CDR3 bases: TGTGCCAGCCAGCACGAGGCTAGCGATTCCTCCTACGAGCAGTACTTC. It yields the protein CASQHEASDSSYEQYF.

This clone came up a few times. This chain uses TRBV27 with TRBJ2-2; tentatively, D is TRBD1 (5 bases). The germline V gene encodes CDR1 MNHEY and CDR2 SMNVEV (reference sequence). CDR3 size: 15 residues. Between the trimmed V and J ends, which lost 4 bases and 5 bases, there was a span of 14 bases. CDR3 region: CASSSLSGATGELFF. CDR3 nucleotides: TGTGCCAGCAGTTCCCTTTCTGGGGCTACCGGGGAGCTGTTTTTT.

This chain uses TRBV7-9 with TRBJ1-1; D possibly corresponds to TRBD1 (6 bases). The length of the CDR3 is 13 residues. Per germline, CDR1 SEHNR and CDR2 FQNEAQ (reference sequence). Trimming removed 3 bases from V and 6 bases from J, with 11 bases in between. CDR3 nucleotide sequence: TGTGCCAGCAGCTTTGACGCAGGGGCTGAAGCTTTCTTT. Amino acid sequence: CASSFDAGAEAFF.

This clone has more than one count but fewer than ten. At one end, the junction sequence differs from germline, possibly due to a read error. The chain carries TRBV6-1 and TRBJ1-5, with D possibly TRBD1 on 5 matching bases. The CDR3 spans 17 residues. CDR1 MNHNS and CDR2 SASEGT come from the germline V gene. The CDR3 reads CASSARQLFTSNQPQNF. The CDR3 DNA follows: TGTGCCAGCAGTGCCCGACAGTTATTCACCTCCAATCAGCCCCAGAATTTT.

This clone was seen only a few times. V gene TRBV13 combines with J gene TRBJ2-2; 9 positions match TRBD2. J gave up 7 bases and V 5 bases, and 8 bases lay outside the gene matches. The CDR3 loop spans 15 amino acids. Germline loops: CDR1 PRHDT, CDR2 FYEKMQ (reference sequence). As DNA, the CDR3 is TGTGCCAGCAGCGACTTTAGCGGGGGACTCGGGGAGCTGTTTTTT. The encoded protein is CASSDFSGGLGELFF. Drawing the rest from reference TRBV13 and TRBJ2-2, the complete variable domain is AAGVIQSPRHLIKEKRETATLKCYPIPRHDTVYWYQQGPGQDPQFLISFYEKMQSDKGSIPDRFSAQQFSDYHSELNMSSLELGDSALYFCASSDFSGGLGELFFGEGSRLTVL.